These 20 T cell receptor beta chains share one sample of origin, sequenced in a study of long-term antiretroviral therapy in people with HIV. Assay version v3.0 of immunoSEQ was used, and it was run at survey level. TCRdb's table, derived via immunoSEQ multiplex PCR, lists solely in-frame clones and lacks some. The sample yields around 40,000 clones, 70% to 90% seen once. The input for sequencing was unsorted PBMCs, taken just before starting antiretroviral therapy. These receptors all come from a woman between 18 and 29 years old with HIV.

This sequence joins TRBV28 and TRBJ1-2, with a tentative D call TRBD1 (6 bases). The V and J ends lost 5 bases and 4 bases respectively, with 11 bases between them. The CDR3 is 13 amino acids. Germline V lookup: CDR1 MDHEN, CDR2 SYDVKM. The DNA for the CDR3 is TGTGCCAGCAGTCTACAGGGCGGCTATGGCTACACCTTC. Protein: CASSLQGGYGYTF.

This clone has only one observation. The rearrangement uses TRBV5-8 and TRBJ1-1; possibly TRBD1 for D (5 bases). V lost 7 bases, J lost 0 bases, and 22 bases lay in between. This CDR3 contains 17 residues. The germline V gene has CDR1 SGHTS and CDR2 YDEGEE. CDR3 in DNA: TGTGCCAGCGTGATCGGGACGGCTGGGGAAATGAACACTGAAGCTTTCTTT. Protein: CASVIGTAGEMNTEAFF.

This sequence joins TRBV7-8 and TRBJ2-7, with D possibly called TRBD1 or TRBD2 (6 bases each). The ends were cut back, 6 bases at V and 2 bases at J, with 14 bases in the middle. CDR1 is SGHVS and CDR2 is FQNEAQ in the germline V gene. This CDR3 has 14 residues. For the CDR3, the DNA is TGTGCCAGCAGATCCGGGGGCGGTACCTACGAGCAGTACTTC. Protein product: CASRSGGGTYEQYF.

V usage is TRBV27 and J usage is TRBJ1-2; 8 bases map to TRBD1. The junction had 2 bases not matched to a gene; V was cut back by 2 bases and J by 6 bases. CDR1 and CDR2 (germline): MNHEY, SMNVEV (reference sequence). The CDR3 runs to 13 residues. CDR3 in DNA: TGTGCCAGCAGTTTAACAGGGGGAGATGGCTACACCTTC. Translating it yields CASSLTGGDGYTF.

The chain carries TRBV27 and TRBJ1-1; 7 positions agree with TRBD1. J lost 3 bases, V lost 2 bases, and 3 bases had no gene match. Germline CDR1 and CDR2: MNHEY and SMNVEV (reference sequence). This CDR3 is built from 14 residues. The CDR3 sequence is CASSLRGQYTEAFF. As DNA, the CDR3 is TGTGCCAGCAGTTTAAGGGGACAGTACACTGAAGCTTTCTTT.

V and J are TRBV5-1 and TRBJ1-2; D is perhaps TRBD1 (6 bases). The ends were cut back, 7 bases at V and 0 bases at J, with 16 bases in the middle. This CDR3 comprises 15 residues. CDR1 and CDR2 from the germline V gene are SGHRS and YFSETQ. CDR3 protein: CASSEAGDPNYGYTF. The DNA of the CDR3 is TGCGCCAGCTCCGAGGCAGGGGACCCTAACTATGGCTACACCTTC.

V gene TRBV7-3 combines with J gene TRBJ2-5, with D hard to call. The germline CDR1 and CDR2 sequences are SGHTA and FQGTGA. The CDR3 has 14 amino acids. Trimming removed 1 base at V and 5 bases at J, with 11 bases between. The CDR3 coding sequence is TGTGCCAGCAGCTTAAGTAGTATTGGGGAGACCCAGTACTTC. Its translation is CASSLSSIGETQYF.

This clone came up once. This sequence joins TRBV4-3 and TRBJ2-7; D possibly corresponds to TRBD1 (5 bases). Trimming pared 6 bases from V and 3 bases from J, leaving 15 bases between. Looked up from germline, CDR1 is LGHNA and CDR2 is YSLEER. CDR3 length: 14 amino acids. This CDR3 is CASSRSRVRYEQYF. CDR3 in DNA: TGCGCCAGCAGTCGTTCCAGGGTTCGCTACGAGCAGTACTTC.

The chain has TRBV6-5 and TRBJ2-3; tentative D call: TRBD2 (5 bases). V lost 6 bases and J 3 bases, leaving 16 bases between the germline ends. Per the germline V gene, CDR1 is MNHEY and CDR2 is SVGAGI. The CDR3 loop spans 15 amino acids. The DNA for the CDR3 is TGTGCCAGCAGGCCAACTAGGAGTTGGACAGATACGCAGTATTTT. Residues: CASRPTRSWTDTQYF.

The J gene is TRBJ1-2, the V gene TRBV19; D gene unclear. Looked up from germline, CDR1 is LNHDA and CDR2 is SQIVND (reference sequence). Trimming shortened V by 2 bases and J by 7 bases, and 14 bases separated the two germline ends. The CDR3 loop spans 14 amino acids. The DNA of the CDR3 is TGTGCCAGTAGTATATCTTCCGGGTTTGGTGGCTACACCTTC. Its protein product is CASSISSGFGGYTF.

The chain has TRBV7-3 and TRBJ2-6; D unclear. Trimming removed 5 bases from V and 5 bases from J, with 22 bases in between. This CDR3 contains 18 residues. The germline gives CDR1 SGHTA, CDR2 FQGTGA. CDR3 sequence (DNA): TGTGCCAGCAGCATAGTCGTACGCTTACAAAGTCGGGCCAACGTCCTGACTTTC. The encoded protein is CASSIVVRLQSRANVLTF.

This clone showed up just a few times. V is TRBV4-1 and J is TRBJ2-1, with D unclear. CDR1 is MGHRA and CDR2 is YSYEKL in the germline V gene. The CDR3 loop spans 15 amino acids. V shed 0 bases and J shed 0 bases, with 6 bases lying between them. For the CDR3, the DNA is TGCGCCAGCAGCCAAGATTCCTTCTCCTACAATGAGCAGTTCTTC. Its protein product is CASSQDSFSYNEQFF.

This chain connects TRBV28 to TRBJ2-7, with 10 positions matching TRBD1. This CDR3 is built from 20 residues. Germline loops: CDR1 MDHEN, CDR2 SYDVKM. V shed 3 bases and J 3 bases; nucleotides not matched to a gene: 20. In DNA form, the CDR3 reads TGTGCCAGCAGTTTGGAGACCGGGACAGGGGTAGTTACCTACAGCTACGAGCAGTACTTC. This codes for CASSLETGTGVVTYSYEQYF.

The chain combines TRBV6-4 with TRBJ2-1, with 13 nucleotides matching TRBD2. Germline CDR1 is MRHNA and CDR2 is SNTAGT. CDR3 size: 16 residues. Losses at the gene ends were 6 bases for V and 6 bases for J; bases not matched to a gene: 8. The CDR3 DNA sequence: TGTGCCAGCAGCCCCTTCGGACTAGCGGGAGTCAATGAGCAGTTCTTC. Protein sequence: CASSPFGLAGVNEQFF.

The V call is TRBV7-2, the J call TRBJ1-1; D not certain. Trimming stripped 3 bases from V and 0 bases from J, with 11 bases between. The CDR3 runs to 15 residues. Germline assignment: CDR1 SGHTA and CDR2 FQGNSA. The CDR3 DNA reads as TGTGCCAGCAGCTTGGCCGGGGATTTGAACACTGAAGCTTTCTTT. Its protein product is CASSLAGDLNTEAFF.

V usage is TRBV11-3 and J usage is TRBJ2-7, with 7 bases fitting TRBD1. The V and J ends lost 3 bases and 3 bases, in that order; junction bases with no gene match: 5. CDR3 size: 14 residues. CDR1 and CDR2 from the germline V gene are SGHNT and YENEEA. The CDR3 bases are TGTGCCAGCAGCTTTCCGAGACAGGGCTACGAGCAGTACTTC. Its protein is CASSFPRQGYEQYF.

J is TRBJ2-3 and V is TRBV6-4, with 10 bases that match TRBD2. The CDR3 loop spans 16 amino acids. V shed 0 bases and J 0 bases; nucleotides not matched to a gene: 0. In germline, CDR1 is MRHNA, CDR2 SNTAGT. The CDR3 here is CASSDSTSGSTDTQYF. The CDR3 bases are TGTGCCAGCAGTGACTCGACTAGCGGGAGCACAGATACGCAGTATTTT.

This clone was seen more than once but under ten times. CDR3 DNA sequence: TGCACCAGCAGCCAGACGACAGGGCCTAATGAAAAACTGTTTTTT. It encodes CTSSQTTGPNEKLFF. The chain links TRBV1 to TRBJ1-4; the table's D gene call, TRBD1, was not cross checked with the DNA. TRBV1 is a recognized pseudogene. The CDR3 loop spans 15 amino acids.

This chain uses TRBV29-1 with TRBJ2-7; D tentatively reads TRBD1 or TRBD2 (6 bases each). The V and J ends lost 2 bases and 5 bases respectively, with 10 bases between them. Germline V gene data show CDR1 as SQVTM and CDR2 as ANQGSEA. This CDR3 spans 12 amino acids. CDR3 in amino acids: CSVESGANEQYF. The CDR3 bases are TGCAGCGTTGAATCGGGGGCTAACGAGCAGTACTTC.

The CDR3 loop reads CASRDRGTNEQYF. CDR3 sequence (DNA): TGTGCCAGCAGGGACAGGGGGACAAACGAGCAGTACTTC. The chain links TRBV6-6 to TRBJ2-7, with 10 positions matching TRBD1. V gave up 6 bases and J gave up 5 bases; unmatched junction bases: 4. Germline V lookup: CDR1 MNHNY, CDR2 SVGAGI (reference sequence). The CDR3 contains 13 residues.